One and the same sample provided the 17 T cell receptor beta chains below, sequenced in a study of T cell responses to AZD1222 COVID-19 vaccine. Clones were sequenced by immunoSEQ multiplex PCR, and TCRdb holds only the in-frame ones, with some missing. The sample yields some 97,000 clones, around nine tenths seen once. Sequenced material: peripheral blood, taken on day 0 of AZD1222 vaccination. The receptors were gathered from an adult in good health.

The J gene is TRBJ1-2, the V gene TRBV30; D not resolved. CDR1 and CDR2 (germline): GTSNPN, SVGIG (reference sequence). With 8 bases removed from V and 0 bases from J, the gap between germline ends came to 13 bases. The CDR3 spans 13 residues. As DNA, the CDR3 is TGTGCCCGCTTCGGGCCACCTAACTATGGCTACACCTTC. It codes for CARFGPPNYGYTF.

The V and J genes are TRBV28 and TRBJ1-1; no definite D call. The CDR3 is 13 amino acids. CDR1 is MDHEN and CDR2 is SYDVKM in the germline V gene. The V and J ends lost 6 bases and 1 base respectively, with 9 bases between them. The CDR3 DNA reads TGTGCCAGCAGAATCACAGCGAACACTGAAGCTTTCTTT. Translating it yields CASRITANTEAFF.

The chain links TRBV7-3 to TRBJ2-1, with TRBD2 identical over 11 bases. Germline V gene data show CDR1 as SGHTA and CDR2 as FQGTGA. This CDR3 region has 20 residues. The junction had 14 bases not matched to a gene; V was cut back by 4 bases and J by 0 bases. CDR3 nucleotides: TGTGCCAGCAGCTCAAATGCACTAGCGGGGGTCAAAAGCTCCTACAATGAGCAGTTCTTC. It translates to CASSSNALAGVKSSYNEQFF.

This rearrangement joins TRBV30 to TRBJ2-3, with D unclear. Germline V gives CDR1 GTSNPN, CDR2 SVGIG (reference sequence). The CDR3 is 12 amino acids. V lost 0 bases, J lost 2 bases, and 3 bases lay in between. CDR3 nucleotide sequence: TGTGCCTGGAGTGTAACCACAGATACGCAGTATTTT. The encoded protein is CAWSVTTDTQYF. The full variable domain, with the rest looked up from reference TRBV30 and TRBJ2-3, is SQTIHQWPATLVQPVGSPLSLECTVEGTSNPNLYWYRQAAGRGLQLLFYSVGIGQISSEVPQNLSASRPQDRQFILSSKKLLLSDSGFYLCAWSVTTDTQYFGPGTRLTVL.

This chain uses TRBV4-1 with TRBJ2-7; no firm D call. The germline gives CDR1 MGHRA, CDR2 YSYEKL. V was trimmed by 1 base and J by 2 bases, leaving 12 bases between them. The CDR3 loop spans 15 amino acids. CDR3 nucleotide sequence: TGCGCCAGCAGCCAAGCAGCAGGCTCGACCTACGAGCAGTACTTC. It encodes CASSQAAGSTYEQYF.

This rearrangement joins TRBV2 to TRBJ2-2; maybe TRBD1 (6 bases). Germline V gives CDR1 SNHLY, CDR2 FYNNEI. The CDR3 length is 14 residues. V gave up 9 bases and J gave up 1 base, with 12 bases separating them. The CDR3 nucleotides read TGTGCCAGTCCTCGGGGACAGAACACCGGGGAGCTGTTTTTT. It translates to CASPRGQNTGELFF. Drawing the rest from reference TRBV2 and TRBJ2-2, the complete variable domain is EPEVTQTPSHQVTQMGQEVILRCVPISNHLYFYWYRQILGQKVEFLVSFYNNEISEKSEIFDDQFSVERPDGSNFTLKIRSTKLEDSAMYFCASPRGQNTGELFFGEGSRLTVL.

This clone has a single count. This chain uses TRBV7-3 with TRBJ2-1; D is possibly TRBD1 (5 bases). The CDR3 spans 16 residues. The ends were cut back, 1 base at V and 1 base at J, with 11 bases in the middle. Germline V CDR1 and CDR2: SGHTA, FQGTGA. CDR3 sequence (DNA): TGTGCCAGCAGCTTAAGGCAGGGCATTTCCTACAATGAGCAGTTCTTC. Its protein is CASSLRQGISYNEQFF.

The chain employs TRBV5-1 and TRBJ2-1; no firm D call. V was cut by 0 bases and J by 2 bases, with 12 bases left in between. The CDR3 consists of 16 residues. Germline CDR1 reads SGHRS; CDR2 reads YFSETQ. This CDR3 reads CASSLAATAAYNEQFF. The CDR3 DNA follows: TGCGCCAGCAGCTTGGCTGCCACCGCGGCCTACAATGAGCAGTTCTTC.

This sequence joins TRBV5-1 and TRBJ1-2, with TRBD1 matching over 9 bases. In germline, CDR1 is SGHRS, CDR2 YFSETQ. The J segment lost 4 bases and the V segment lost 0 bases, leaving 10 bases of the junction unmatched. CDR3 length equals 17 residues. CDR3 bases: TGCGCCAGCAGCTTGGGGCCTGGGACAGGGTATGGCTATGGCTACACCTTC. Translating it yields CASSLGPGTGYGYGYTF.

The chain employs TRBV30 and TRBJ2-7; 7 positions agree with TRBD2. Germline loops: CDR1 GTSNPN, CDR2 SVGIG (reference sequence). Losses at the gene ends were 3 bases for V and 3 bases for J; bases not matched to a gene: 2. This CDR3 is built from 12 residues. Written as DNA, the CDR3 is TGTGCCTGGAGCGCTAGCGGCTACGAGCAGTACTTC. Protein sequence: CAWSASGYEQYF. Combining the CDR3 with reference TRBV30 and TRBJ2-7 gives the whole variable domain SQTIHQWPATLVQPVGSPLSLECTVEGTSNPNLYWYRQAAGRGLQLLFYSVGIGQISSEVPQNLSASRPQDRQFILSSKKLLLSDSGFYLCAWSASGYEQYFGPGTRLTVT.

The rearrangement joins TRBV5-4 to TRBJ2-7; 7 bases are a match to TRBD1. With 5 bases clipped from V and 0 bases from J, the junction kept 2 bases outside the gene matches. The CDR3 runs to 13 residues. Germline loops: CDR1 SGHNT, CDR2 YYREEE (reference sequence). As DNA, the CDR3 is TGTGCCAGCAGGAGGGACAGCTCCTACGAGCAGTACTTC. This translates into CASRRDSSYEQYF.

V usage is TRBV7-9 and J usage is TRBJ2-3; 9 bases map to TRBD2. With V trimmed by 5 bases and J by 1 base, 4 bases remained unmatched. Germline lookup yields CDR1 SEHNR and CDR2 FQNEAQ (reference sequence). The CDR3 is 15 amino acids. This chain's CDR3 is CASSQGLAGTDTQYF. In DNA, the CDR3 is TGTGCCAGCAGCCAGGGACTAGCAGGCACAGATACGCAGTATTTT.

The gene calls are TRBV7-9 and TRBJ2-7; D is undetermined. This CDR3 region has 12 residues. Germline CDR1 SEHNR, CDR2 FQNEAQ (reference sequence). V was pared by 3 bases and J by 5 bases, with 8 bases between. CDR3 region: CASSFGRNEQYF. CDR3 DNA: TGTGCCAGCAGCTTTGGGCGCAACGAGCAGTACTTC.

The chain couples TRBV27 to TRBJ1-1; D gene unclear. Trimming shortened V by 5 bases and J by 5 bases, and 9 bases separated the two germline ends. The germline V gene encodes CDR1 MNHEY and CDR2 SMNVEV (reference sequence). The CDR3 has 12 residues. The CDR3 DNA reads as TGTGCCAGCAGTGCGACCGGGACTGAAGCTTTCTTT. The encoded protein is CASSATGTEAFF.

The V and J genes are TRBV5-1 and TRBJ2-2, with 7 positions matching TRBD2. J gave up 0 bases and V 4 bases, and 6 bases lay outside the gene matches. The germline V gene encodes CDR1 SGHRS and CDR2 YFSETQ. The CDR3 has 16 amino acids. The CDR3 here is CASSPGGTANTGELFF. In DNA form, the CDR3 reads TGCGCCAGCAGCCCGGGGGGTACCGCGAACACCGGGGAGCTGTTTTTT.

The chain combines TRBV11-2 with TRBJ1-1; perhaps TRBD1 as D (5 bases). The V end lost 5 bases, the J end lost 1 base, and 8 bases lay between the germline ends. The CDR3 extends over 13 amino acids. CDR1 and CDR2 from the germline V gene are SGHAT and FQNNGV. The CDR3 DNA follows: TGTGCCAGCAGCCCCCAGGGGAACACTGAAGCTTTCTTT. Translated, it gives CASSPQGNTEAFF. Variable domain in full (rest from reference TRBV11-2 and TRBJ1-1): EAGVAQSPRYKIIEKRQSVAFWCNPISGHATLYWYQQILGQGPKLLIQFQNNGVVDDSQLPKDRFSAERLKGVDSTLKIQPAKLEDSAVYLCASSPQGNTEAFFGQGTRLTVV.

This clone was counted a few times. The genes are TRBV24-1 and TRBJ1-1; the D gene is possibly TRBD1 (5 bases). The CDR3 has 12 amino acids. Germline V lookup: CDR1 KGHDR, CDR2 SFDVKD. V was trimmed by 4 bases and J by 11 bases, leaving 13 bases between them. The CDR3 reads CATSDPGGVAFF. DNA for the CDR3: TGTGCCACCAGTGACCCGGGGGGGGTGGCTTTCTTT.